Each of the 8 T cell receptor beta chains below was sequenced from the same sample in a study of cytomegalovirus exposure and HLA in healthy donors. The PCR made use of 60 Vbeta and 13 Jbeta primers. The repertoire was sequenced with immunoSEQ multiplex PCR; TCRdb's copy has only in-frame clones and lacks some. The table has about 98,000 clones, about 74% seen once; the top ten hold 1.8%. Sequencing used PBMCs. All receptors derive from a male donor in good health and CMV-seronegative.

The chain carries TRBV28 and TRBJ2-7; 7 bases map to TRBD2. Germline CDR1 MDHEN, CDR2 SYDVKM. The CDR3 totals 17 residues. J was trimmed by 2 bases and V by 5 bases; bases with no gene match: 15. The CDR3 coding sequence is TGTGCCAGCAGTCCCCGGGTCGGCGGGAGTATTGCCTACGAGCAGTACTTC. Protein sequence: CASSPRVGGSIAYEQYF. Drawing the rest from reference TRBV28 and TRBJ2-7, the complete variable domain is DVKVTQSSRYLVKRTGEKVFLECVQDMDHENMFWYRQDPGLGLRLIYFSYDVKMKEKGDIPEGYSVSREKKERFSLILESASTNQTSMYLCASSPRVGGSIAYEQYFGPGTRLTVT.

This clone was recorded once. This rearrangement joins TRBV7-9 to TRBJ2-7; no firm D call. Trimming cost V 2 bases and J 6 bases, with 11 bases left between them. The CDR3 extends over 13 amino acids. The V gene's germline CDR1 is SEHNR and CDR2 FQNEAQ (reference sequence). The CDR3 DNA sequence: TGTGCCAGCAGCTTATACCTCGGTTCCGAGCAGTACTTC. This codes for CASSLYLGSEQYF.

The table lists this clone with a count of one. V and J are TRBV27 and TRBJ2-1; 13 bases fit TRBD2. The junction had 26 bases not matched to a gene; V was cut back by 6 bases and J by 6 bases. From germline, CDR1 is MNHEY and CDR2 SMNVEV (reference sequence). The CDR3 spans 22 residues. CDR3 loop: CASRKTLGGLAGTQGRGNEQFF. The CDR3 DNA is TGTGCCAGCAGAAAGACCCTCGGGGGACTAGCGGGAACCCAGGGAAGGGGCAATGAGCAGTTCTTC.

The chain links TRBV9 to TRBJ2-2; TRBD2 is a possible D gene (6 bases). In germline, CDR1 is SGDLS, CDR2 YYNGEE. V shed 1 base and J shed 1 base, with 8 bases lying between them. The CDR3 loop spans 15 amino acids. CDR3 nucleotide sequence: TGTGCCAGCAGCGTACGCGGGAAGAACACCGGGGAGCTGTTTTTT. It encodes CASSVRGKNTGELFF.

The rearrangement uses TRBV19 and TRBJ2-2, with D perhaps matching TRBD1 (6 bases). Germline CDR1 is LNHDA and CDR2 is SQIVND (reference sequence). The CDR3 covers 13 residues. The V and J ends lost 6 bases and 3 bases respectively, with 8 bases between them. The CDR3 nucleotides read TGTGCCAGTAGGGACAGTTACACCGGGGAGCTGTTTTTT. It encodes CASRDSYTGELFF.

The gene calls are TRBV5-6 and TRBJ1-4; TRBD1 matches 9 bases. V was clipped by 4 bases and J by 7 bases; unmatched bases: 8. This CDR3 contains 15 residues. Germline assignment: CDR1 SGHDT and CDR2 YYEEEE. CDR3 DNA: TGTGCCAGCAGCCCTAGACAGGGGGGTAGTGAAAAACTGTTTTTT. This translates into CASSPRQGGSEKLFF.

The chain employs TRBV28 and TRBJ1-1, with a possible D match to TRBD1 (5 bases). V was pared by 3 bases and J by 2 bases, with 13 bases between. CDR1 and CDR2 (germline): MDHEN, SYDVKM. This CDR3 is built from 15 residues. CDR3 coding DNA: TGTGCCAGCAGTTTTTGGCAGGGTGAAAACACTGAAGCTTTCTTT. Translation gives CASSFWQGENTEAFF.

This clone was observed a few times. This chain uses TRBV27 with TRBJ2-3; TRBD2 is a possible D gene (5 bases). V gave up 6 bases and J gave up 3 bases, with 13 bases separating them. This CDR3 contains 14 residues. CDR1 is MNHEY, CDR2 SMNVEV, per germline (reference sequence). This chain's CDR3 is CASRTRRGTDTQYF. CDR3 nucleotide sequence: TGTGCCAGCAGAACTCGGAGAGGGACAGATACGCAGTATTTT.